The source of this T cell receptor beta chain is a study of blood T cells in healthy people across ages. Next came a second PCR, run for about 7 to 12 cycles, which used a sample-barcoded 5' primer along with a J-beta primer mix. TCRdb reprocessed the 5' RACE reads via MiXCR and lists one record per CDR3 protein. The table has hundreds of thousands of distinct CDR3 sequences, 55% to 70% seen once. V was cut by 0 bases and J by 2 bases, with 8 bases left in between. There are 16 residues in the CDR3. The chain uses TRBV12-3 or TRBV12-4 and TRBJ2-6, with TRBD2 as a possible D gene (6 bases). Material: blood. This TCR was sampled from a man aged 30 to 45 in good health. CDR3 nucleotides: TGTGCCAGCAGTTTAGCGCCGGGGGCTGGGGCCAACGTCCTGACTTTC. Amino acids: CASSLAPGAGANVLTF.